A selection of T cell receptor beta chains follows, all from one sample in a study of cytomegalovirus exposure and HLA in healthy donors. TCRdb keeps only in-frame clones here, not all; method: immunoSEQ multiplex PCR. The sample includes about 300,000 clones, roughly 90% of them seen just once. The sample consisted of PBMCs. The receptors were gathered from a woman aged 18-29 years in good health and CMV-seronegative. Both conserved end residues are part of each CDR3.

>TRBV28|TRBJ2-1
CASSFENSYNEQFF
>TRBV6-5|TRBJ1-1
CASRQHGQMNTEAFF
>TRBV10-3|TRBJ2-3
CAITDTLADTQYF
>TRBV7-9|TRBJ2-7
CASSLDPSGSREQYF
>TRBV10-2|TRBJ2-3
CASSEPSRGIEDTQYF
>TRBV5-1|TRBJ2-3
CASSFDSATDTQYF
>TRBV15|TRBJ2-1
CATSREGAKAENEQFF
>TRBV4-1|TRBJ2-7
CASSQVLLYEQYF
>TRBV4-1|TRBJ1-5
CASSQEGTGINQPQHF
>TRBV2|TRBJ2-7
CAIPGRRVNEQYF
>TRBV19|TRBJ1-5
CASSMGASNQPQHF
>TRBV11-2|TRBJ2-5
CASRGYQETQYF
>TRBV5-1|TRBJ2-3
CASSLALAGSDTQYF
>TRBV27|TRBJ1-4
CASSFLGRNEKLFF
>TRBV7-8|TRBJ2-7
CASSWTSSYEQYF
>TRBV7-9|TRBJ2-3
CASSTPGQATQYF
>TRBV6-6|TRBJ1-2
CASSSNTWTEHYGYTF
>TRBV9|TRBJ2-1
CASSPSGGGNEQFF
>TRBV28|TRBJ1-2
CASSPSSYGYTF
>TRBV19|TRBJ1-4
CASRRQGATNEKLFF
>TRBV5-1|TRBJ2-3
CASRGTSGMRPDTQYF
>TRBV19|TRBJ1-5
CASKRARNQPQHF
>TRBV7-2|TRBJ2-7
CASSLGTAYEQYF
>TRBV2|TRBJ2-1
CASKGTSGFYNEQFF
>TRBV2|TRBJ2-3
CASSEGLAVTDTQYF
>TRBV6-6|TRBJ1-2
CASSPERGYTF
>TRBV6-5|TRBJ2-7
CASTGQDPASEQYF
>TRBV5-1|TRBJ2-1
CASSLLAGSNNEQFF
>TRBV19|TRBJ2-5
CASSGGTPGTQYF
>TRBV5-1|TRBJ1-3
CASSADRAGNTIYF